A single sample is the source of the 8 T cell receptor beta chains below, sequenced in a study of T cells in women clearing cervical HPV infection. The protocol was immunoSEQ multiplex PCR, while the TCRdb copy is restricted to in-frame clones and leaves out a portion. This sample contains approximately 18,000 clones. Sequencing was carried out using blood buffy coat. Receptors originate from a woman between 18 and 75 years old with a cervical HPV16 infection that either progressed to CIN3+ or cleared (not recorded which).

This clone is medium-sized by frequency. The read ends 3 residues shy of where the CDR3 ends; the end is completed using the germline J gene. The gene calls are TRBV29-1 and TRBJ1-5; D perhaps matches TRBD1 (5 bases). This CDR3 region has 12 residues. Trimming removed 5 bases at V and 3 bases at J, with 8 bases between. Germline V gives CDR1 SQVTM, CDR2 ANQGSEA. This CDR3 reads CSVSGPNQPQHF. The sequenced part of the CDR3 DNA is TGCAGCGTTTCAGGGCCCAATCAGCCC.

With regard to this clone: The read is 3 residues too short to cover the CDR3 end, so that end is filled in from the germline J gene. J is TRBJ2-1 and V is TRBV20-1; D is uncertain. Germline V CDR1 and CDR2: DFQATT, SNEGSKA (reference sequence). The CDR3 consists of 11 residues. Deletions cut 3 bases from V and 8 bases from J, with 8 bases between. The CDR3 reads CSASLRDEQFF. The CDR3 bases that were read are TGCAGTGCTAGTCTACGGGATGAG.

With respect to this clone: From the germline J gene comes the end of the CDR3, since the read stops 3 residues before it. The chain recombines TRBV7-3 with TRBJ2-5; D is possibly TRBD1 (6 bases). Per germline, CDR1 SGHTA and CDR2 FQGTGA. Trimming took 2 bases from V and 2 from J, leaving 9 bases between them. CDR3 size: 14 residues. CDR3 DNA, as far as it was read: TGTGCCAGCAGCTTACTAGGGGGACAAGAGACC. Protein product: CASSLLGGQET. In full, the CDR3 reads CASSLLGGQETQYF.

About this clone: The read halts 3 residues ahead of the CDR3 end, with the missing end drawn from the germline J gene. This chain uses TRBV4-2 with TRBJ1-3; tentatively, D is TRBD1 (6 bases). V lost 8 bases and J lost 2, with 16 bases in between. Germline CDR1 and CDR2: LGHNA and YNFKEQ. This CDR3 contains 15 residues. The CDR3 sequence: CASGLPGDAGNTIYF. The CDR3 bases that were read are TGTGCCAGCGGACTTCCAGGGGACGCTGGAAACACC.

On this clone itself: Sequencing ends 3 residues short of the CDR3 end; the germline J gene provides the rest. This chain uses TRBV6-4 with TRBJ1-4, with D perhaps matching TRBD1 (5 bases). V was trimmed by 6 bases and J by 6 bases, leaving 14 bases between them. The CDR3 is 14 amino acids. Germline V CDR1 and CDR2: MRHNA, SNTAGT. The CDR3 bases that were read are TGTGCCAGCAGGGTGACAGCGTTTCATGAAAAA. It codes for CASRVTAFHEK. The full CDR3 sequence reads CASRVTAFHEKLFF.

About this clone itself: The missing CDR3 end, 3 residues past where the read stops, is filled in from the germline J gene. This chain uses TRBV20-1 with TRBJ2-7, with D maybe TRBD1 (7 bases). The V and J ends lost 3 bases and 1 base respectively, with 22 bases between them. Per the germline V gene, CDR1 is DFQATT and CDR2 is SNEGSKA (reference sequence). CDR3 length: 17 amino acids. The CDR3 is CSAREGAAGPFSYEQYF. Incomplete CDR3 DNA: TGCAGTGCTAGGGAGGGGGCCGCGGGGCCCTTTTCCTACGAG.

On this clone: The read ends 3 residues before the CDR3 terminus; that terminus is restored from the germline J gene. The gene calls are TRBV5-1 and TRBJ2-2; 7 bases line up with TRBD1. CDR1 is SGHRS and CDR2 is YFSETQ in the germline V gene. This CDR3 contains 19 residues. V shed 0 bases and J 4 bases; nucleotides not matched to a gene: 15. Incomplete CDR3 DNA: TGCGCCAGCAGCTTGGTCGAGGAACAGGGGTTTCTCGGCACCGGGGAG. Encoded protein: CASSLVEEQGFLGTGE. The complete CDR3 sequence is CASSLVEEQGFLGTGELFF. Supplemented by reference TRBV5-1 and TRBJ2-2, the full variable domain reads KAGVTQTPRYLIKTRGQQVTLSCSPISGHRSVSWYQQTPGQGLQFLFEYFSETQRNKGNFPGRFSGRQFSNSRSEMNVSTLELGDSALYLCASSLVEEQGFLGTGELFFGEGSRLTVL.

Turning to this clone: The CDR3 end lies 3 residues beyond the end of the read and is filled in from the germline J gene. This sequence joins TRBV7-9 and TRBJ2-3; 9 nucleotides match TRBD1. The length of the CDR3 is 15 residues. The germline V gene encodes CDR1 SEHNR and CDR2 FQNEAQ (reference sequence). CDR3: CASSLGGTGKETQYF. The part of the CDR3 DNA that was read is TGTGCCAGCAGCTTAGGGGGGACAGGGAAAGAGACG.